These T cell receptor beta chains were read from a single sample in a study of blood T cell repertoires in COVID-19. The protocol was immunoSEQ multiplex PCR, while the TCRdb copy is restricted to in-frame clones and leaves out a portion. Of some 320,000 clones in the sample, roughly 90% were seen once. The sample taken for sequencing was PBMCs or T cells enriched from blood (not recorded which). The receptors come from a woman younger than 45 who had been exposed to COVID-19. Each CDR3 is given with its conserved first and last residue. The D gene is left open where the match is weak. The size field is filled for only some rows; it gives once, few, many or a size class.

D gene,J gene,clone size,V gene,CDR3 DNA,CDR3 protein
TRBD1,TRBJ2-7,-,TRBV3-1/TRBV3-2,TGTGCCAGCAGCCAAGAACTTCGGACAGGGTCCTACGAGCAGTACTTC,CASSQELRTGSYEQYF
-,TRBJ1-3,-,TRBV19,TGTGCCAGTAGTAGAGGACAGTCTGGAAACACCATATATTTT,CASSRGQSGNTIYF
TRBD2,TRBJ2-7,-,TRBV5-6,TGTGCCAGCAGCTTGACGGGACTAGCGGGGGTTTACGAGCAGTACTTC,CASSLTGLAGVYEQYF
TRBD2,TRBJ2-1,-,TRBV9,TGTGCCAGCAGCCCCCTAGCGGGGGGGAATGAGCAGTTCTTC,CASSPLAGGNEQFF
-,TRBJ1-2,-,TRBV19,TGTGCCAGTAATCAAAGGAGTGGAGATGGCTACACCTTC,CASNQRSGDGYTF
-,TRBJ1-2,once,TRBV6-6,TGTGCCAGCAGTTACCCAGATTCCTATGGCTACACCTTC,CASSYPDSYGYTF
TRBD1,TRBJ1-5,-,TRBV7-2,TGTGCCAGCAGCTGGGACAGGGATCAGCCCCAGCATTTT,CASSWDRDQPQHF
TRBD1,TRBJ1-2,-,TRBV19,TGTGCCAGTCTCCAGACAGGGAATGCGAACTATGGCTACACCTTC,CASLQTGNANYGYTF
-,TRBJ1-1,-,TRBV12-5,TGTGCTGGAAACGGAGCCGGAAAGATGAACACTGAAGCTTTCTTT,CAGNGAGKMNTEAFF
-,TRBJ1-6,-,TRBV12-5,TGTGCTAGTGGCCCATCAGGCAGGGCGGGATCACCCCTCCACTTT,CASGPSGRAGSPLHF
-,TRBJ2-5,-,TRBV2,TGTGCCAGCAGTGAAAGGTCCGGGATCTATCAAGAGACCCAGTACTTC,CASSERSGIYQETQYF